The T cell receptor (beta chain) under discussion was sequenced for a study of beta chain features in type 1 diabetes. Overall study findings and caveats: The question of HLA type influencing TCRB rearrangement was one that remained unresolved here. At VDJ recombination sites, type 1 diabetes patients had fewer insertions and more deleted nucleotides. Shorter TCRB CDR3s, moderately but significantly so, were found in Type 1 diabetes patients in all four CD4+ subsets.

Germline V gene data show CDR1 as SGDLS and CDR2 as YYNGEE. CDR3 length: 16 amino acids. Trimming took 4 bases from V and 1 from J, leaving 14 bases between them. This clone was recorded a few times. Its antigen is still unknown. Expressed TCRB transcripts were sequenced because the entire RNA isolate underwent reverse transcription. It was found that naive, central memory and regulatory T cell samples averaged about 3.57 million reads. Clones were sequenced by immunoSEQ multiplex PCR, and TCRdb holds only the in-frame ones, with some missing. The sample carries 300,000 to 450,000 clones, roughly 13% recorded once.

Input material: naive CD4+ T cells from blood. The source of this sequence is a woman aged 18-29 years with type 1 diabetes. The V call is TRBV9, the J call TRBJ2-2; possibly TRBD1 for D (6 bases). In nucleotides, the CDR3 is TGTGCCAGCAGCCTCAGGGGTTCTGGGAACACCGGGGAGCTGTTTTTT. Protein product: CASSLRGSGNTGELFF.